This TCR beta chain was sequenced for a study of graft-versus-host responses after intestinal transplantation. V shed 3 bases and J 4 bases; nucleotides not matched to a gene: 6. There are 15 residues in the CDR3. In germline, CDR1 is SGHNT, CDR2 YYREEE (reference sequence). The count of this clone is one. Its antigen remains unidentified. Using immunoSEQ multiplex PCR, the repertoire was profiled, and TCRdb retains in-frame clones only, with some absent. The sample holds around 100,000 clones, about 90% seen once. The study, taken as a whole, reports: Researchers found peak circulating GvH clone levels linked to early post-transplant HvG declines.

This receptor was taken from a human donor who was the organ donor for an intestinal transplant. The sample in question was unstimulated CD4+ T cells sorted from spleen or lymph node cells, obtained before transplant. This sequence joins TRBV5-4 and TRBJ2-3, with 9 bases aligning to TRBD2. CDR3 sequence reads: CASSSRTSVADTQYF. The CDR3 nucleotides read TGTGCCAGCAGCTCTCGGACTAGCGTCGCAGATACGCAGTATTTT.